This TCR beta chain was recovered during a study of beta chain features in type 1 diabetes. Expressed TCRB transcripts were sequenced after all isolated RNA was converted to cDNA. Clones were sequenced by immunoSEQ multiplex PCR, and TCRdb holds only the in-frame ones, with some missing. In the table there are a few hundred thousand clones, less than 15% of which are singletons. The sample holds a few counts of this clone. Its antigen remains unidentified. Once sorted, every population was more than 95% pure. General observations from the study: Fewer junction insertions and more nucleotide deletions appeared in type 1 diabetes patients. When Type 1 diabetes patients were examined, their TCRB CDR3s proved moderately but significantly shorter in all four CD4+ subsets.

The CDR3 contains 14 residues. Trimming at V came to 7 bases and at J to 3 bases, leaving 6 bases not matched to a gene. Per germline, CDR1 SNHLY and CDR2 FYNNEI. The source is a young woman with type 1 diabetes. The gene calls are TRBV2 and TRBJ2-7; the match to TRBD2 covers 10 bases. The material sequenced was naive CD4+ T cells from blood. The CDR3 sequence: CASTRASGSYEQYF. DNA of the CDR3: TGTGCCAGCACTCGGGCTAGCGGGAGCTACGAGCAGTACTTC.